This TCR beta chain was documented in a study of cytomegalovirus exposure and HLA in healthy donors. General study results and limits: Reports credit the classifier with highly specific, highly sensitive diagnosis of cytomegalovirus status. There were under 200 TCR beta chains listed as cytomegalovirus-associated.

Primers for the PCR totalled 60 Vbeta and 13 Jbeta. Only in-frame clones appear in the TCRdb table, and some are missing; sequencing was by immunoSEQ multiplex PCR. This repertoire shows some 160,000 clones, around four fifths found once; its top ten account for approximately 1.5%. From germline, CDR1 is MNHNS and CDR2 SASEGT. Between the trimmed V and J ends, which lost 5 bases and 4 bases, there was a span of 14 bases. The CDR3 covers 14 residues. A remark on this clone: The antigen is not known.

Sequencing was carried out using PBMCs. The chain joins TRBV6-1 to TRBJ1-2; weak D call: TRBD1 (5 bases). The clonotype was recovered from a woman between 18 and 30 years old in good health and CMV-seronegative. The CDR3: CASSTVAGIYGYTF. The DNA for the CDR3 is TGTGCCAGCAGTACGGTCGCAGGGATCTATGGCTACACCTTC.